The 9 T cell receptor beta chains presented below share a single source sample, sequenced in a study of human T cells and chemical hapten exposure. Stated time point: pre-sensitization, week 0. The sample's treatment: therapeutic diphenylcyclopropenone sensitization with weekly scalp DPC. TCRdb used MiXCR to reprocess the RACE reads, holding one entry per CDR3 protein. The sample has more than 150,000 distinct CDR3 sequences, 25% to 35% seen once. Sequenced here: whole blood, sampled in connection with sensitization to the hapten diphenylcyclopropenone (DPC). The receptors here all came from a woman aged 25-40 years with alopecia areata. Some clones in this sample may be carry-over from other donors' samples.

The V call is TRBV7-8, the J call TRBJ2-5, with 7 bases aligning to TRBD2. Germline CDR1 and CDR2: SGHVS and FQNEAQ. This CDR3 comprises 15 residues. V lost 5 bases and J lost 5; bases outside the gene matches: 11. The CDR3 loop is CASSPRTRSEETQYF. As DNA, the CDR3 is TGTGCCAGCAGCCCGCGGACTAGGTCGGAGGAGACCCAGTACTTC.

The chain joins TRBV4-1 to TRBJ1-5; possible D gene TRBD1, 5 bases. The germline V and J ends were trimmed by 3 bases and 0 bases, with 9 bases remaining between them. The CDR3 extends over 15 amino acids. Germline assignment: CDR1 MGHRA and CDR2 YSYEKL. For the CDR3, the DNA is TGCGCCAGCAGCCACCAGGGTAATAGCAATCAGCCCCAGCATTTT. This gives the protein CASSHQGNSNQPQHF.

This clonotype was detected a few times. The gene calls are TRBV29-1 and TRBJ2-1; 8 bases align to TRBD1. Germline loops: CDR1 SQVTM, CDR2 ANQGSEA. CDR3 length: 14 amino acids. V dropped 7 bases and J dropped 2; count of bases not matched to a gene: 7. The CDR3 nucleotides read TGCAGCGCCCGACCGGGACAGGCCTACAATGAGCAGTTCTTC. This sequence encodes CSARPGQAYNEQFF.

The CDR3 DNA sequence: TGTGCCAGCAGTGAAACAGGGGCGGGCAATGAGCAGTTCTTC. This translates into CASSETGAGNEQFF. V and J are TRBV2 and TRBJ2-1, with TRBD1 matching over 7 bases. The CDR3 runs 14 residues. Germline loops: CDR1 SNHLY, CDR2 FYNNEI. V trimming: 2 bases; J trimming: 6 bases; junction bases outside the gene matches: 4.

The chain uses TRBV5-6 and TRBJ2-7, with unresolved D. Trimming stripped 6 bases from V and 6 bases from J, with 16 bases between. The CDR3 spans 13 residues. Germline CDR1 reads SGHDT; CDR2 reads YYEEEE. CDR3 sequence: CASTDRGLGEQYF. For the CDR3, the DNA is TGTGCCAGCACCGACCGAGGCCTCGGCGAGCAGTACTTC.

This clonotype showed up just a few times. The rearrangement uses TRBV20-1 and TRBJ2-7; 7 bases agree with TRBD1. The germline gives CDR1 DFQATT, CDR2 SNEGSKA (reference sequence). Trimming removed 6 bases from V and 2 bases from J; junction bases left unmatched: 13. The CDR3 is made up of 15 amino acids. The DNA for the CDR3 is TGCAGTGCCCCCGGCGGGCAGGGGGTGACCTACGAGCAGTACTTC. Its protein is CSAPGGQGVTYEQYF.

J is TRBJ1-4 and V is TRBV12-3 or TRBV12-4, with D possibly being TRBD1 (6 bases). V lost 6 bases and J 11 bases, leaving 13 bases between the germline ends. This CDR3 spans 12 amino acids. This CDR3 is CASSQGGGKLFF. The CDR3 bases are TGTGCCAGCAGCCAAGGGGGAGGGAAACTGTTTTTT.

The chain is built from TRBV5-1 and TRBJ2-2; D might be TRBD1 or TRBD2, each matching 5 bases. Trimming took 1 base from V and 6 from J, leaving 7 bases between them. From germline, CDR1 is SGHRS and CDR2 YFSETQ. This CDR3 is 13 amino acids long. The CDR3 loop is CASSLMGAGELFF. CDR3 nucleotides: TGCGCCAGCAGCTTGATGGGGGCCGGGGAGCTGTTTTTT.

V usage is TRBV27 and J usage is TRBJ2-7; TRBD2 might be the D (6 bases). The CDR3 has 14 residues. The V and J ends lost 3 bases and 5 bases respectively, with 14 bases between them. Germline loops: CDR1 MNHEY, CDR2 SMNVEV (reference sequence). CDR3 region: CASSFNGGRDEQYF. In DNA, the CDR3 is TGTGCCAGCAGTTTTAACGGGGGAAGAGACGAGCAGTACTTC.